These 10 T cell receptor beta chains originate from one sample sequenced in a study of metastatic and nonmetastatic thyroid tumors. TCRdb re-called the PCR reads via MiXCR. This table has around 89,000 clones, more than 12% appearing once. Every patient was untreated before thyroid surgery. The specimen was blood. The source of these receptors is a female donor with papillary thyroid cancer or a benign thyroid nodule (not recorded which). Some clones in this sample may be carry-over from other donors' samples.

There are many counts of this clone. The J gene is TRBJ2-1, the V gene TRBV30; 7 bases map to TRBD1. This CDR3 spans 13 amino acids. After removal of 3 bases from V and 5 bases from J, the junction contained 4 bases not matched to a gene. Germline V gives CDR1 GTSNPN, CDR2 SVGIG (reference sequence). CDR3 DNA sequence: TGTGCCTGGAGCGCTACAGGGGACAATGAGCAGTTCTTC. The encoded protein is CAWSATGDNEQFF.

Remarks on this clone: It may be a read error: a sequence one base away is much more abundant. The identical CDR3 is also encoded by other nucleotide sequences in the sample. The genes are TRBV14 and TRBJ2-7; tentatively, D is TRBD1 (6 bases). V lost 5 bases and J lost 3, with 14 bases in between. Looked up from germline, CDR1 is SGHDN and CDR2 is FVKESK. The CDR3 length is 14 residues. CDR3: CASSSHRVLYEQYF. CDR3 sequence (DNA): TGTGCCAGCAGCTCTCACAGGGTCCTCTACGAGCAGTACTTC.

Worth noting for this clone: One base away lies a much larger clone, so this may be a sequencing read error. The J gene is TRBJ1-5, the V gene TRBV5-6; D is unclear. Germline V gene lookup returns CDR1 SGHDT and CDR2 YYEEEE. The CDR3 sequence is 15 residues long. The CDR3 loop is CASILGWGKSQPQHF. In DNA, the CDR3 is TGTGCCAGCATCTTGGGGTGGGGTAAGAGTCAGCCCCAGCATTTT. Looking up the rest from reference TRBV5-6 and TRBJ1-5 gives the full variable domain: DAGVTQSPTHLIKTRGQQVTLRCSPKSGHDTVSWYQQALGQGPQFIFQYYEEEERQRGNFPDRFSGHQFPNYSSELNVNALLLGDSALYLCASILGWGKSQPQHFGDGTRLSIL.

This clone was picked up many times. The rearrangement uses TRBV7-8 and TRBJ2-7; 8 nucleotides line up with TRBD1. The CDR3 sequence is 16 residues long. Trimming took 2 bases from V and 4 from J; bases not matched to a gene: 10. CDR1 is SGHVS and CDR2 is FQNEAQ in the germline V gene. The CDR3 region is CASSLLSGGRKYEQYF. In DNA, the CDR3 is TGTGCCAGCAGCTTATTGTCAGGGGGCCGCAAATACGAGCAGTACTTC.

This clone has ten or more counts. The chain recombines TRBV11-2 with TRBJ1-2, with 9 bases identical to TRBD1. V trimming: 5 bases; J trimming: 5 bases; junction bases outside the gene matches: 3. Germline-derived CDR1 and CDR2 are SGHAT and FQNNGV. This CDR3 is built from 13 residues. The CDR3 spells CASSKGQGYGYTF. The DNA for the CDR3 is TGTGCCAGCAGCAAAGGACAGGGGTATGGCTACACCTTC.

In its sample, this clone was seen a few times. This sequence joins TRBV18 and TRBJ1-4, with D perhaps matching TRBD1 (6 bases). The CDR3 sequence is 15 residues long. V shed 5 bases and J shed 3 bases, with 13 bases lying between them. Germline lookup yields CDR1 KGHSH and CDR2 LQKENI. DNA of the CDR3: TGTGCCAGCTCAAGACACAGGGTGGCTAATGAAAAACTGTTTTTT. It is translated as CASSRHRVANEKLFF.

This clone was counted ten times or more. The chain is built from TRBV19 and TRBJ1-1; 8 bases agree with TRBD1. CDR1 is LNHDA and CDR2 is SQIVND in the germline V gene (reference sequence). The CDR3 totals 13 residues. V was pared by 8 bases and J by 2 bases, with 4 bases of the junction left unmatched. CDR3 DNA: TGTGCCAGTGGGACAGGCTACAACACTGAAGCTTTCTTT. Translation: CASGTGYNTEAFF.

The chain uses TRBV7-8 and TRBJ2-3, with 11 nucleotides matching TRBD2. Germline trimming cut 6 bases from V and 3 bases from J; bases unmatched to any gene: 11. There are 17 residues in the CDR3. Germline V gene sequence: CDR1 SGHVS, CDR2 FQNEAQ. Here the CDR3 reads CASSCQHRLAGTDTQYF. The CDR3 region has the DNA TGTGCCAGCAGTTGCCAACACCGACTAGCGGGGACAGATACGCAGTATTTT.

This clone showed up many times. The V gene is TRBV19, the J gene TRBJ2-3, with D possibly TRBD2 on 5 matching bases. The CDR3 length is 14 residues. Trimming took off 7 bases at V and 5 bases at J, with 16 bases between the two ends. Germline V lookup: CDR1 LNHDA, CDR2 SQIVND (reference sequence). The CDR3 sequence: CASTESGVGDTQYF. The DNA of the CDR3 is TGTGCCAGTACTGAGAGCGGAGTAGGAGATACGCAGTATTTT.

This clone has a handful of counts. The CDR3, as DNA: TGTGCCAGCAGCCCTACTAGTTACGAGCAGTACTTC. Its translation is CASSPTSYEQYF. The V call is TRBV7-9, the J call TRBJ2-7; D perhaps matches TRBD2 (5 bases). Trimming shortened V by 5 bases and J by 4 bases, and 9 bases separated the two germline ends. CDR3 length: 12 residues. The germline V gene has CDR1 SEHNR and CDR2 FQNEAQ (reference sequence).